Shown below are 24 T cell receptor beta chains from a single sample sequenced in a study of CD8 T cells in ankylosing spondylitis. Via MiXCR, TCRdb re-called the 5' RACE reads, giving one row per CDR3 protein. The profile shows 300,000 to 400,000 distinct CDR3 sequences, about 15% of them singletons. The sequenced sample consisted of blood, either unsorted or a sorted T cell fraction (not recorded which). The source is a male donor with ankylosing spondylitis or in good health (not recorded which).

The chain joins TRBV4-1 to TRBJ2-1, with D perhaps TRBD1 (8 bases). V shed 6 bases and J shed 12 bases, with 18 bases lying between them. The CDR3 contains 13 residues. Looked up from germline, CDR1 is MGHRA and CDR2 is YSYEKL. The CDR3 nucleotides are TGCGCCAGCAGGGCGGGGGCCGGACAGGGGCAGTTCTTC. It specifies CASRAGAGQGQFF.

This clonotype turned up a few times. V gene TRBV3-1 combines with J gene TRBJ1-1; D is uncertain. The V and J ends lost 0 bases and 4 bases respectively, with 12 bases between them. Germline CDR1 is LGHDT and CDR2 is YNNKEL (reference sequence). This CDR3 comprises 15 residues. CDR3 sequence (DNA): TGTGCCAGCAGCCAAGAGTCCAGGCGGATCACTGAAGCTTTCTTT. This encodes CASSQESRRITEAFF.

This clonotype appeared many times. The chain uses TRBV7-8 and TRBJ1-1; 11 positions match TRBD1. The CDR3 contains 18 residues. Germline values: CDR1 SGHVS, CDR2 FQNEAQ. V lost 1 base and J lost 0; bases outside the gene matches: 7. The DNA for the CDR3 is TGTGCCAGCAGCTTAGGTACTAGGACAGGGGGCATGAACACTGAAGCTTTCTTT. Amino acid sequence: CASSLGTRTGGMNTEAFF.

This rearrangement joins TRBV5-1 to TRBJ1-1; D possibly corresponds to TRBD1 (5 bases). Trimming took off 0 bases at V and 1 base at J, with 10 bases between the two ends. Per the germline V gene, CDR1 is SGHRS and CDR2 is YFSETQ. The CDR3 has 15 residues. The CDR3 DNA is TGCGCCAGCAGCTTGGCGGCAGGGACGAACACTGAAGCTTTCTTT. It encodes CASSLAAGTNTEAFF.

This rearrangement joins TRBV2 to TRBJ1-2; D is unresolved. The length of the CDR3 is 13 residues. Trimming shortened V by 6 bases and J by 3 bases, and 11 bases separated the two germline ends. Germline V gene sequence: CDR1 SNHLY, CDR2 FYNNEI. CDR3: CASRADGDYGYTF. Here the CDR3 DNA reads TGTGCCAGCAGGGCTGACGGAGACTATGGCTACACCTTC.

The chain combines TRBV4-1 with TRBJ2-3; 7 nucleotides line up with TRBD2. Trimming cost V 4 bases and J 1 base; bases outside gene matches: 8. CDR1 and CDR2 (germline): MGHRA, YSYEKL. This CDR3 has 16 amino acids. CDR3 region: CASSPLGRGGTDTQYF. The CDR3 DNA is TGCGCCAGCAGCCCCCTTGGCCGGGGGGGCACAGATACGCAGTATTTT.

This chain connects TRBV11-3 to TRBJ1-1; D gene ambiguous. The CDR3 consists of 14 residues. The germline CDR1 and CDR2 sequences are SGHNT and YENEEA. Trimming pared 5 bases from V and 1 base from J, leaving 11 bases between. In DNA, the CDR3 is TGTGCCAGCAGCCCCGCAAAATCGAACACTGAAGCTTTCTTT. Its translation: CASSPAKSNTEAFF.

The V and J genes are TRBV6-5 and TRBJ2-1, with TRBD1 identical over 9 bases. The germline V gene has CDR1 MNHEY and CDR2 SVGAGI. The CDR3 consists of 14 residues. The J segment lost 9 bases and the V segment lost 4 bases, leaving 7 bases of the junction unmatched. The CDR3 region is CASSSATGGREQFF. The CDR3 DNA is TGTGCCAGCAGTTCCGCCACAGGGGGCCGTGAGCAGTTCTTC.

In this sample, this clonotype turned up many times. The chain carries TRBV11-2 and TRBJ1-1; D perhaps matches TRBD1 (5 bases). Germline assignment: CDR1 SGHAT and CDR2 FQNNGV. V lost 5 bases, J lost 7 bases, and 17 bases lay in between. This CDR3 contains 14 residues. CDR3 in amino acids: CASSRPRGPIEAFF. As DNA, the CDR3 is TGTGCCAGCAGCAGACCCCGGGGCCCAATTGAAGCTTTCTTT.

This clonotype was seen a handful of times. CDR3 nucleotides: TGTGCCAGCAGTTTATTCCTAGCGGGGAACAATGAGCAGTTCTTC. Translating it yields CASSLFLAGNNEQFF. This sequence joins TRBV12-3 or TRBV12-4 and TRBJ2-1; the match to TRBD2 covers 9 bases. Germline trimming cut 2 bases from V and 5 bases from J; bases unmatched to any gene: 4. The CDR3 spans 15 residues.

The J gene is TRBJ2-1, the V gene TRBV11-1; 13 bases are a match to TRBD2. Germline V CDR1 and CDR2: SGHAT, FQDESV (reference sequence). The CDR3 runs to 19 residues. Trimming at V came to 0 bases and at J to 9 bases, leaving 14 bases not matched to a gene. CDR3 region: CASSLANFPGTSGKGEQFF. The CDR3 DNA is TGTGCCAGCAGCTTAGCCAATTTCCCCGGGACTAGCGGGAAGGGTGAGCAGTTCTTC.

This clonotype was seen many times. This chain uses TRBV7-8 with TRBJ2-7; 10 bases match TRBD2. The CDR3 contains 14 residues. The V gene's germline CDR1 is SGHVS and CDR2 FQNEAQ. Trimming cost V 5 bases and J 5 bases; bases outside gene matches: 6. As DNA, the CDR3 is TGTGCCAGCAGCCCTCGGACTAGCGGACACGAGCAGTACTTC. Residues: CASSPRTSGHEQYF.

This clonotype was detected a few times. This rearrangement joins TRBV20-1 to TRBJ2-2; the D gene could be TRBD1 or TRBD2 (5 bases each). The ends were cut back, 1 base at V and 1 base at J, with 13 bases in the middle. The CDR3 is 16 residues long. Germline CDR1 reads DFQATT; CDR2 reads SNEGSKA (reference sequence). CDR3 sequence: CSARGRGLGNTGELFF. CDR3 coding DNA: TGCAGTGCTAGAGGCCGGGGCTTGGGGAACACCGGGGAGCTGTTTTTT.

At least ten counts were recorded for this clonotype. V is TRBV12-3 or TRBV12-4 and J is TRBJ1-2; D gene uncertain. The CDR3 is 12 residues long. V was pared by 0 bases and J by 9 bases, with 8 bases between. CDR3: CASSLATGSYTF. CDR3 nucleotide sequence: TGTGCCAGCAGTTTAGCTACCGGGAGCTACACCTTC.

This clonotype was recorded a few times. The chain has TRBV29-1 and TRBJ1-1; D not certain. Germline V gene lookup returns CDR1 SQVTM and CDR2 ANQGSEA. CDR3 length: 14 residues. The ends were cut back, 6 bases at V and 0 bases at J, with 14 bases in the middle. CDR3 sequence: CSVGTTDLNTEAFF. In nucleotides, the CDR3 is TGCAGCGTGGGAACTACGGACCTGAACACTGAAGCTTTCTTT.

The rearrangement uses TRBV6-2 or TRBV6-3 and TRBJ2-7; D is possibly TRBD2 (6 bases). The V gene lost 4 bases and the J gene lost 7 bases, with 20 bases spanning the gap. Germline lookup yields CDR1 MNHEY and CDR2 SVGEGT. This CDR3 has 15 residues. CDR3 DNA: TGTGCCAGCAGTTCGGGGGTAGCGGAGGGCGGTGAGCAGTACTTC. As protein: CASSSGVAEGGEQYF.

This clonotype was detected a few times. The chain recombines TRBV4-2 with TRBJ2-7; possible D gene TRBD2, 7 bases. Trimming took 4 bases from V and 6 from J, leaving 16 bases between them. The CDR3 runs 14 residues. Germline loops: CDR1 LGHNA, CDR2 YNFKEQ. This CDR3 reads CASSPWSGGSEQYF. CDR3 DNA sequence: TGTGCCAGCAGCCCCTGGTCGGGGGGCTCCGAGCAGTACTTC.

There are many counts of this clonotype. CDR3 nucleotide sequence: TGCGCCAGCAGCCAAGACTCAACCCTCGCTCAAGAGACCCAGTACTTC. Its protein product is CASSQDSTLAQETQYF. The genes are TRBV5-1 and TRBJ2-5; D is uncertain. CDR1 and CDR2 from the germline V gene are SGHRS and YFSETQ. The CDR3 has 16 amino acids. V shed 4 bases and J shed 2 bases, with 18 bases lying between them.

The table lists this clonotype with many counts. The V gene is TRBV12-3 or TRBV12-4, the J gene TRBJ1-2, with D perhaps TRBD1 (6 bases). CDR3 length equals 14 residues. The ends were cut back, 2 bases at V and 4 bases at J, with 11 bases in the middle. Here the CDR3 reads CASSLRGGVYGYTF. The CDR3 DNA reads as TGTGCCAGCAGTTTAAGGGGGGGAGTCTATGGCTACACCTTC.

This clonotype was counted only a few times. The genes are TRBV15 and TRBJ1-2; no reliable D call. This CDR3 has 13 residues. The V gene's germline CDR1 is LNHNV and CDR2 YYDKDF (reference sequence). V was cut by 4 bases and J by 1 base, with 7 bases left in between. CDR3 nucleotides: TGTGCCACCAGCACCCGACATAACTATGGCTACACCTTC. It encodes CATSTRHNYGYTF.

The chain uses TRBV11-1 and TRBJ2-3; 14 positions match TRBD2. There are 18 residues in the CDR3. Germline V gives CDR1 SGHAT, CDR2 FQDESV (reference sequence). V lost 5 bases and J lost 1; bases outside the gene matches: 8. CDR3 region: CASSPLPGLAGGTDTQYF. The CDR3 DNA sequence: TGTGCCAGCAGCCCACTACCGGGACTAGCGGGGGGCACAGATACGCAGTATTTT.

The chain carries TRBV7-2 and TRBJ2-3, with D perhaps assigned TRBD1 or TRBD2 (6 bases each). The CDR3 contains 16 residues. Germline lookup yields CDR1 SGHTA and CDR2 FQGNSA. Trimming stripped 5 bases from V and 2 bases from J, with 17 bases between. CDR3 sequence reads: CASSPAVGGSTDTQYF. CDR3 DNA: TGTGCCAGCAGCCCCGCCGTGGGGGGCTCCACAGATACGCAGTATTTT.

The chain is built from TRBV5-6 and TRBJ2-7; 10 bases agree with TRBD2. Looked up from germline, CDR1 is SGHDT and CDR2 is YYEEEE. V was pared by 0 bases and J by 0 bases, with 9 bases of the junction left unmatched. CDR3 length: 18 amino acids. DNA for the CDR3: TGTGCCAGCAGCTTGGTAGGTAGCGGGAGGCCCAACTCCTACGAGCAGTACTTC. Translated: CASSLVGSGRPNSYEQYF.

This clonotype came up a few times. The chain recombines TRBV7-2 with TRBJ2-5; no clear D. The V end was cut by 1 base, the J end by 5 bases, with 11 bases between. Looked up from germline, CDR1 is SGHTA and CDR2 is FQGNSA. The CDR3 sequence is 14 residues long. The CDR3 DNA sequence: TGTGCCAGCAGCTTAGATGGGGTATGGGAGACCCAGTACTTC. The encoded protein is CASSLDGVWETQYF.